This TCR beta chain was found in a study of CXCR3-negative and CXCR3-positive naive CD8 T cells. General study findings and limits: Naive cells, whether CXCR3-negative or CXCR3-positive, had similar TRBV-TRBJ usage, while memory cells differed. The authors found comparable surface CD5 between naive subsets and inferred TCR strength from TRB CDR3 properties. Higher TRB CDR3 hydrophobicity marked CXCR3-positive naive cells relative to CXCR3-negative naive cells.

About this clonotype: Its antigen is undetermined.

Cells that were CD45RO-CCR7+CD27+CD95- constituted naive CD8+ T cells. The CDR3 runs to 13 residues. Germline lookup yields CDR1 MRHNA and CDR2 SNTAGT. Libraries of TRB cDNA were made by 5' RACE and carried UMIs. TCRdb reanalyzed the 5' RACE reads, giving one entry per CDR3 protein sequence and no DNA. The listing contains more than 50,000 distinct CDR3 sequences. The source is a human donor in good health. Some clones in this sample may be carry-over from other donors' samples. Sequenced input: naive CXCR3- CD8+ T cells from blood. Subset meaning: CD45RO-CCR7+CD27+CD95- naive CD8+ T cells lacking CXCR3 (TNR3-). The V and J genes are TRBV6-4 and TRBJ2-1; TCRdb selects TRBD1, and the lack of DNA leaves this call unchecked. The CDR3 spells CASRAYRGGEQFF.